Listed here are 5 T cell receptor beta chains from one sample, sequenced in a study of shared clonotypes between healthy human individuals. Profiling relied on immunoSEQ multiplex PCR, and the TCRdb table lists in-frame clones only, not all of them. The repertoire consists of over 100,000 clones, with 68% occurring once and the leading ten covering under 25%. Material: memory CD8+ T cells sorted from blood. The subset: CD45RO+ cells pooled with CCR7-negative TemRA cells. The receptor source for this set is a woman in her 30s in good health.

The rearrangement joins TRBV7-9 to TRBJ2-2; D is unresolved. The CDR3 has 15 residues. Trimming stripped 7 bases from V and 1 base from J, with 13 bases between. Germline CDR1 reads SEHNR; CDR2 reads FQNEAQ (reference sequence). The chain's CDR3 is CASNRPSLNTGELFF. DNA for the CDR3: TGTGCCAGCAATCGTCCCAGTCTGAACACCGGGGAGCTGTTTTTT.

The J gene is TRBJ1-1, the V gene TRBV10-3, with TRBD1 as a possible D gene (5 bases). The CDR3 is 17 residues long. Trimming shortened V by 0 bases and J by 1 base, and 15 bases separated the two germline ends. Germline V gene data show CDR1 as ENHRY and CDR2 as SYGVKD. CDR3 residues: CAISESPIQAENTEAFF. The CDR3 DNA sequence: TGTGCCATCAGTGAGTCGCCCATACAGGCGGAGAACACTGAAGCTTTCTTT.

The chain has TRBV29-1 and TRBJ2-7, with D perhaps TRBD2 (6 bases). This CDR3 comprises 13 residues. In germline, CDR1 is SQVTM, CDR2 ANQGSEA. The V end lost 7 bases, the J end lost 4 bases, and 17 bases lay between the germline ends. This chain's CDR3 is CSAQETREYEQYF. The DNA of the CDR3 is TGCAGCGCCCAAGAAACGCGGGAATACGAGCAGTACTTC.

The DNA for the CDR3 is TGTGCCAGTAGTAAAAGACGGGGAATGGCTGAAGCTTTCTTT. Translating it yields CASSKRRGMAEAFF. The chain couples TRBV19 to TRBJ1-1; no definite D call. Trimming removed 4 bases from V and 6 bases from J, with 15 bases in between. Looked up from germline, CDR1 is LNHDA and CDR2 is SQIVND (reference sequence). There are 14 residues in the CDR3.

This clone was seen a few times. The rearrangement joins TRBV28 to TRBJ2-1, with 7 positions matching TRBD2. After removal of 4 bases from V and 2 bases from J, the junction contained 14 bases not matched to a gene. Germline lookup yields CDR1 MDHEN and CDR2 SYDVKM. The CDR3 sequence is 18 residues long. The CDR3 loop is CASSSPDLAERTYNEQFF. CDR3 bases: TGTGCCAGCAGTTCCCCCGACCTAGCGGAGAGGACCTACAATGAGCAGTTCTTC.